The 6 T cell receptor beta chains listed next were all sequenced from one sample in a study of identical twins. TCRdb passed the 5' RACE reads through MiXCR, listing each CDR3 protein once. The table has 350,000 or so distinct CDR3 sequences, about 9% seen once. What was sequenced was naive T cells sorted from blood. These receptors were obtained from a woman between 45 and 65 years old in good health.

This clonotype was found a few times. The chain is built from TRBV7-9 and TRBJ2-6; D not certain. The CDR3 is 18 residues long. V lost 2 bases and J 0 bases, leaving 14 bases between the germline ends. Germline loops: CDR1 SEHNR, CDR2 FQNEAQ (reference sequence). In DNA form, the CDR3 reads TGTGCCAGCAGCTTACTAGGTCAGGTAGCCTCTGGGGCCAACGTCCTGACTTTC. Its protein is CASSLLGQVASGANVLTF.

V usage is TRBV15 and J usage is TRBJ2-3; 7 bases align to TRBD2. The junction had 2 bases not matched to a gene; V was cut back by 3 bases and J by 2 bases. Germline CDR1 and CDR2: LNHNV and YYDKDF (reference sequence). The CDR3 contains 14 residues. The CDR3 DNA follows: TGTGCCACCAGCAGGAGCGGGACCACAGATACGCAGTATTTT. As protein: CATSRSGTTDTQYF.

The CDR3 region has the DNA TGTGCCACCGCTCCGGGACAGGGGTTGGGGAATGAGCAGTTCTTC. This gives the protein CATAPGQGLGNEQFF. The chain is built from TRBV27 and TRBJ2-1; the match to TRBD1 covers 10 bases. The germline gives CDR1 MNHEY, CDR2 SMNVEV (reference sequence). The trim removed 10 bases at V and 7 bases at J, leaving 13 bases unmatched. This CDR3 has 15 residues.

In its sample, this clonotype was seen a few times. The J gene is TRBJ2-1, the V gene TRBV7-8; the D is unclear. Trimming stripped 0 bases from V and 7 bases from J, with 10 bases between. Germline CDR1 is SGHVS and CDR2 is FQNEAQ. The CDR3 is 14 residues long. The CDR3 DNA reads TGTGCCAGCAGCTTAGCGGCCCTCGCGAATGAGCAGTTCTTC. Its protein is CASSLAALANEQFF.

The CDR3 loop reads CASSLSSLAGSYEQYV. The CDR3 DNA reads TGTGCCAGCAGCTTAAGTAGTCTAGCGGGCTCCTACGAGCAGTACGTC. The chain uses TRBV7-8 and TRBJ2-7; 8 bases line up with TRBD2. CDR1 and CDR2 (germline): SGHVS, FQNEAQ. J gave up 0 bases and V 2 bases, and 6 bases lay outside the gene matches. The CDR3 sequence is 16 residues long.

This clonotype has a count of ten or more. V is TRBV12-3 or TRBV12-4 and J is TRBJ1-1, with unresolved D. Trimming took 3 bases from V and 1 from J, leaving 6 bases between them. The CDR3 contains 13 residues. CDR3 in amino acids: CASSLKPNTEAFF. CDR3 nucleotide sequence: TGTGCCAGCAGTTTGAAACCGAACACTGAAGCTTTCTTT.